The 2 T cell receptor beta chains given below trace back to one sample, sequenced in a study of cytomegalovirus exposure and HLA in healthy donors. Primers: 60 Vbeta forward and 13 Jbeta reverse. Assay: immunoSEQ multiplex PCR; the TCRdb copy retains only in-frame clones and omits some. Counted here are around 180,000 clones, more than 85% occurring once; the ten biggest clones make up about 0.24%. The sequencing input was PBMCs. The receptors shown here come from a girl less than two years old in good health and CMV-seronegative.

Here the CDR3 DNA reads TGTGCCAGCTCCCCCAATGAGGGAGCTTTGGAGACCCAGTACTTC. Amino acid sequence: CASSPNEGALETQYF. The chain carries TRBV18 and TRBJ2-5; maybe TRBD2 (5 bases). The germline V and J ends were trimmed by 6 bases and 5 bases, with 19 bases remaining between them. This CDR3 region has 15 residues. Germline-derived CDR1 and CDR2 are KGHSH and LQKENI.

The chain carries TRBV6-5 and TRBJ2-7; possibly TRBD2 for D (5 bases). Per the germline V gene, CDR1 is MNHEY and CDR2 is SVGAGI. Deletions cut 2 bases from V and 4 bases from J, with 12 bases between. This CDR3 has 14 amino acids. CDR3 sequence: CASSYGRGSYEQYF. The CDR3 bases are TGTGCCAGCAGTTACGGTAGAGGGAGTTACGAGCAGTACTTC.